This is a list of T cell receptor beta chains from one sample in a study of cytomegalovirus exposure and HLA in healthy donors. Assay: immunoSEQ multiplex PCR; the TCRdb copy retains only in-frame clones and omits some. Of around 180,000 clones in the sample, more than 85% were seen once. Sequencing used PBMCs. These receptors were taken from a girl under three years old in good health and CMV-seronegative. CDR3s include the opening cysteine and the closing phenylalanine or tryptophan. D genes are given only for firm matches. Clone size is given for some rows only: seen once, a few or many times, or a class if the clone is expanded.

CSVVRQSGEAFF TGCAGCGTTGTGCGTCAGTCGGGTGAAGCTTTCTTT . TRBV29-1 . 12 TRBJ1-1
CASSPWTGVEMTEAFF TGTGCCAGCAGCCCCTGGACAGGGGTGGAAATGACTGAAGCTTTCTTT . TRBV5-4 TRBD1 16 TRBJ1-1
CASSTHRPTGAHPNYGYTF TGTGCCAGCAGCACCCACCGTCCTACAGGGGCTCACCCAAACTATGGCTACACCTTC . TRBV7-9 TRBD1 19 TRBJ1-2
CAWSAASGRPSSYNEQFF TGTGCCTGGAGTGCGGCTAGCGGGAGGCCTAGCTCCTACAATGAGCAGTTCTTC . TRBV30 TRBD2 18 TRBJ2-1
CASPGTGGGAEAFF TGTGCCAGCCCCGGGACGGGGGGAGGCGCTGAAGCTTTCTTT few TRBV7-7 . 14 TRBJ1-1
CASSPGLGTDTQYF TGTGCCAGCTCACCTGGACTCGGCACAGATACGCAGTATTTT . TRBV18 . 14 TRBJ2-3
CASSPMTRVRGGYTF TGTGCCAGCAGCCCCATGACTAGGGTTAGAGGTGGCTACACCTTC . TRBV13 . 15 TRBJ1-2
CASSIQLAGGVDTQYF TGTGCCAGTAGTATCCAACTAGCGGGAGGTGTGGATACGCAGTATTTT . TRBV19 TRBD2 16 TRBJ2-3
CASSSRGGLNEQFF TGTGCCAGCAGCTCCCGGGGGGGTTTAAATGAGCAGTTCTTC . TRBV7-8 TRBD2 14 TRBJ2-1
CASSIGVGQFFLGGAFF TGTGCCAGCTCTATCGGGGTGGGACAGTTTTTCCTTGGGGGAGCTTTCTTT . TRBV5-4 TRBD1 17 TRBJ1-1
CASSLGQGASNTEAFF TGCGCCAGCAGCTTGGGACAGGGGGCTTCGAACACTGAAGCTTTCTTT . TRBV5-1 TRBD1 16 TRBJ1-1
CASSYRYSNQPQHF TGTGCCAGCAGCTATAGATATAGCAATCAGCCCCAGCATTTT . TRBV7-2 . 14 TRBJ1-5
CASSERGPLALLLRPNTEAFF TGTGCCAGCAGTGAGCGAGGGCCCCTTGCCCTACTACTAAGACCTAACACTGAAGCTTTCTTT few TRBV2 . 21 TRBJ1-1
CASRKGGLFREQYF TGTGCCAGCAGAAAAGGGGGTCTCTTTAGGGAGCAGTACTTC . TRBV2 . 14 TRBJ2-7
CASSLAGTVEQYF TGTGCCAGCAGCTTAGCGGGCACCGTCGAGCAGTACTTC . TRBV7-9 . 13 TRBJ2-7
CASDPGTSLQETQYF TGTGCCAGTGATCCTGGGACATCACTACAAGAGACCCAGTACTTC . TRBV9 . 15 TRBJ2-5
CASSQVGGAEQYF TGTGCCAGCAGCCAAGTCGGGGGGGCCGAGCAGTACTTC . TRBV14 TRBD2 13 TRBJ2-7
CASLPGLAGVPAYNEQFF TGTGCCAGCCTTCCAGGACTAGCGGGAGTCCCCGCCTACAATGAGCAGTTCTTC . TRBV27 TRBD2 18 TRBJ2-1
CASSTRTGEGQEGEKLFF TGTGCCAGCAGCACTAGGACAGGGGAAGGACAGGAAGGTGAAAAACTGTTTTTT . TRBV7-9 TRBD1 18 TRBJ1-4
CASSELGGGINQPQHF TGTGCCAGCAGTGAACTCGGAGGGGGCATTAATCAGCCCCAGCATTTT . TRBV2 TRBD1 16 TRBJ1-5
CASSYSRRGTSRAFF TGTGCCAGCAGTTACTCGAGACGGGGGACTTCCAGAGCTTTCTTT once TRBV6-5 . 15 TRBJ1-1
CAIKGGTYEQYF TGTGCCATCAAGGGGGGGACCTACGAGCAGTACTTC . TRBV10-3 . 12 TRBJ2-7
CAIMRADNSYEQYF TGTGCCATCATGCGGGCAGACAACTCCTACGAGCAGTACTTC . TRBV10-3 . 14 TRBJ2-7
CASSLLGGPTRHEQFF TGTGCCAGCAGTTTATTGGGGGGGCCCACACGGCATGAGCAGTTCTTC few TRBV27 . 16 TRBJ2-1
CASSQDGTMGASETQYF TGTGCCAGCAGCCAAGATGGTACAATGGGAGCGTCGGAGACCCAGTACTTC . TRBV4-2 . 17 TRBJ2-5
CASSLVWSGNTEAFF TGTGCCAGCAGCTTAGTGTGGTCAGGTAACACTGAAGCTTTCTTT . TRBV11-2 . 15 TRBJ1-1
CASSTKYGGLYEQFF TGTGCCAGCAGCACGAAGTACGGGGGGTTGTATGAGCAGTTCTTC . TRBV5-4 TRBD2 15 TRBJ2-1
CASSQDRVRDTQYF TGCGCCAGCAGCCAAGACAGGGTCAGAGATACGCAGTATTTT . TRBV4-1 . 14 TRBJ2-3
CASSHSGAVTYEQYF TGTGCCAGCAGCCATAGCGGGGCCGTTACCTACGAGCAGTACTTC once TRBV7-9 TRBD2 15 TRBJ2-7
CASSRDRGNTIYF TGTGCCAGCAGCCGGGACAGGGGAAACACCATATATTTT . TRBV14 TRBD1 13 TRBJ1-3
CASSRVRDRGEQYF TGTGCCAGCAGTAGAGTCCGGGACAGGGGGGAACAGTACTTC . TRBV6-1 TRBD1 14 TRBJ2-7
CAWSITGGQYEQYF TGTGCCTGGAGTATCACAGGGGGCCAGTACGAGCAGTACTTC once TRBV30 TRBD1 14 TRBJ2-7
CASSIRAGAVTDTQYF TGTGCCAGTAGTATTCGAGCGGGGGCTGTCACAGATACGCAGTATTTT . TRBV19 TRBD2 16 TRBJ2-3